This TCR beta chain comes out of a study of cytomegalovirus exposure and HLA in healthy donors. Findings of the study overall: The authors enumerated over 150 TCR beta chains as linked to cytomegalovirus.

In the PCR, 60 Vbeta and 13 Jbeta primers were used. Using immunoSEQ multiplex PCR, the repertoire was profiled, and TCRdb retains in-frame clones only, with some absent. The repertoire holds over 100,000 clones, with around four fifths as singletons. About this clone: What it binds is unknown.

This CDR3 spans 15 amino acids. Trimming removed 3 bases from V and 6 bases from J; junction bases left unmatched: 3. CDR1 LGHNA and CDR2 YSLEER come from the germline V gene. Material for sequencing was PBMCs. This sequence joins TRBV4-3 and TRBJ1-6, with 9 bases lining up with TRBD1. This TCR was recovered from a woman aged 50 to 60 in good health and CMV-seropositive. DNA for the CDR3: TGCGCCAGCAGCCAGGGACAGGGCAGTAATTCACCCCTCCACTTT. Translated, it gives CASSQGQGSNSPLHF.